The 23 T cell receptor beta chains listed next were all sequenced from one sample in a study of blood T cell repertoires in COVID-19. Data came from immunoSEQ multiplex PCR; TCRdb stores just in-frame clones and leaves some out. The sample consists of about 160,000 clones, more than 60% of them appearing once. The sample taken for sequencing was peripheral blood. These receptors all stem from a man in his sixties or seventies with acute or convalescent COVID-19.

Only a few counts were recorded for this clone. The chain couples TRBV18 to TRBJ2-1, with a weak D call TRBD2 (5 bases). V gave up 6 bases and J gave up 5 bases, with 11 bases separating them. The CDR3 runs 13 residues. Per the germline V gene, CDR1 is KGHSH and CDR2 is LQKENI. As DNA, the CDR3 is TGTGCCAGCTCGGCGGGCCCAGACAATGAGCAGTTCTTC. Translation gives CASSAGPDNEQFF.

The rearrangement links TRBV6-1 to TRBJ2-1; 8 bases are a match to TRBD2. V lost 2 bases to trimming and J lost 2 bases; unmatched junction nucleotides: 11. This CDR3 has 18 residues. The germline gives CDR1 MNHNS, CDR2 SASEGT. The CDR3 DNA is TGTGCCAGCAGTGAACTGGTAGCGGGAAATGGGGCCTACAATGAGCAGTTCTTC. Protein sequence: CASSELVAGNGAYNEQFF.

This clone was found a few times. V gene TRBV2 combines with J gene TRBJ2-7; 13 nucleotides match TRBD2. The CDR3 loop spans 18 amino acids. Germline assignment: CDR1 SNHLY and CDR2 FYNNEI. After removal of 3 bases from V and 0 bases from J, the junction contained 8 bases not matched to a gene. The CDR3 DNA follows: TGTGCCAGCAGTGACCGACTAGCGGGGGGACTGAGCTCCTACGAGCAGTACTTC. Residues: CASSDRLAGGLSSYEQYF. Using reference TRBV2 and TRBJ2-7 for the parts outside the CDR3, the full variable domain is EPEVTQTPSHQVTQMGQEVILRCVPISNHLYFYWYRQILGQKVEFLVSFYNNEISEKSEIFDDQFSVERPDGSNFTLKIRSTKLEDSAMYFCASSDRLAGGLSSYEQYFGPGTRLTVT.

This clone has just a few counts. The V gene is TRBV24-1, the J gene TRBJ2-1; TRBD1 might be the D (5 bases). The germline gives CDR1 KGHDR, CDR2 SFDVKD. The V gene lost 4 bases and the J gene lost 8 bases, with 8 bases spanning the gap. The CDR3 sequence is 12 residues long. CDR3 in amino acids: CATSDQTDEQFF. For the CDR3, the DNA is TGTGCCACCAGTGACCAGACAGATGAGCAGTTCTTC.

This sequence joins TRBV28 and TRBJ2-7; the match to TRBD2 covers 7 bases. This CDR3 has 14 amino acids. With V trimmed by 6 bases and J by 2 bases, 7 bases remained unmatched. The germline gives CDR1 MDHEN, CDR2 SYDVKM. In DNA, the CDR3 is TGTGCCAGCAGACCCGGCCTAGCGGCCTACGAGCAGTACTTC. This gives the protein CASRPGLAAYEQYF.

The DNA for the CDR3 is TGTGCCAGCAGCTTACGCGGACAGGGGGGTGAAAAACTGTTTTTT. Its protein is CASSLRGQGGEKLFF. V gene TRBV11-2 combines with J gene TRBJ1-4, with 10 bases matching TRBD1. From germline, CDR1 is SGHAT and CDR2 FQNNGV. V shed 2 bases and J 7 bases; nucleotides not matched to a gene: 4. The CDR3 loop spans 15 amino acids. The full variable domain, rest sourced from reference TRBV11-2 and TRBJ1-4, is EAGVAQSPRYKIIEKRQSVAFWCNPISGHATLYWYQQILGQGPKLLIQFQNNGVVDDSQLPKDRFSAERLKGVDSTLKIQPAKLEDSAVYLCASSLRGQGGEKLFFGSGTQLSVL.

The V call is TRBV5-4, the J call TRBJ1-4; 9 bases are shared with TRBD1. Germline assignment: CDR1 SGHNT and CDR2 YYREEE (reference sequence). CDR3 size: 14 residues. V dropped 3 bases and J dropped 7; count of bases not matched to a gene: 4. The CDR3 coding sequence is TGTGCCAGCAGCTCGACAGGGGGGGGTGAAAAACTGTTTTTT. It yields the protein CASSSTGGGEKLFF.

The chain uses TRBV19 and TRBJ1-5; TRBD1 might be the D (5 bases). The germline gives CDR1 LNHDA, CDR2 SQIVND (reference sequence). V lost 0 bases to trimming and J lost 1 base, with 16 bases between them. The CDR3 is 18 amino acids. CDR3 sequence: CASSIDLWGGGSNQPQHF. The CDR3 DNA is TGTGCCAGTAGTATAGATCTATGGGGCGGCGGCAGCAATCAGCCCCAGCATTTT.

This clone was detected only a few times. This chain joins TRBV7-6 and TRBJ2-7, with D possibly being TRBD2 (6 bases). CDR1 SGHVS and CDR2 FNYEAQ come from the germline V gene. V lost 1 base to trimming and J lost 4 bases, with 8 bases between them. CDR3 length: 13 residues. The DNA for the CDR3 is TGTGCCAGCAGCTTAGGGCGGGATTACGAGCAGTACTTC. This encodes CASSLGRDYEQYF.

The rearrangement joins TRBV5-1 to TRBJ1-3, with D perhaps TRBD1 (5 bases). Germline values: CDR1 SGHRS, CDR2 YFSETQ. The CDR3 length is 15 residues. V was shortened by 4 bases and J by 4 bases, with 15 bases between the two germline ends. CDR3: CASSDGGALGNTIYF. CDR3 sequence (DNA): TGCGCCAGCAGCGATGGAGGGGCTTTGGGAAACACCATATATTTT.

The chain recombines TRBV28 with TRBJ2-3; 12 nucleotides line up with TRBD1. The CDR3 has 16 amino acids. The germline gives CDR1 MDHEN, CDR2 SYDVKM. Germline trimming cut 6 bases from V and 2 bases from J; bases unmatched to any gene: 6. The CDR3 nucleotides are TGTGCCAGCAGCGGTCGGGACAGGGGGCCCACAGATACGCAGTATTTT. It translates to CASSGRDRGPTDTQYF.

CDR3 loop: CASLEAPQGAPNEKLFF. CDR3 nucleotides: TGTGCCTCCCTTGAGGCGCCACAGGGGGCTCCTAATGAAAAACTGTTTTTT. The chain recombines TRBV2 with TRBJ1-4; 9 bases map to TRBD1. CDR3 length equals 17 residues. With 11 bases clipped from V and 3 bases from J, the junction kept 16 bases outside the gene matches. Germline assignment: CDR1 SNHLY and CDR2 FYNNEI.

This clone was counted between two and nine times. The chain is built from TRBV9 and TRBJ1-1; TRBD1 might be the D (5 bases). With 4 bases removed from V and 3 bases from J, the gap between germline ends came to 16 bases. The germline V gene encodes CDR1 SGDLS and CDR2 YYNGEE. CDR3 size: 15 residues. CDR3 in amino acids: CASSPKITGHTEAFF. The CDR3 nucleotides read TGTGCCAGCAGCCCAAAGATTACAGGTCACACTGAAGCTTTCTTT.

The chain employs TRBV5-4 and TRBJ2-1; D is unclear. Germline lookup yields CDR1 SGHNT and CDR2 YYREEE (reference sequence). CDR3 length equals 16 residues. V was trimmed by 3 bases and J by 0 bases, leaving 13 bases between them. CDR3 region: CASSSPAESSYNEQFF. The CDR3 DNA follows: TGTGCCAGCAGCTCCCCGGCGGAAAGCTCCTACAATGAGCAGTTCTTC.

The J gene is TRBJ1-2, the V gene TRBV30; D not certain. CDR1 and CDR2 from the germline V gene are GTSNPN and SVGIG (reference sequence). The CDR3 loop spans 13 amino acids. The V gene lost 2 bases and the J gene lost 2 bases, with 9 bases spanning the gap. In DNA form, the CDR3 reads TGTGCCTGGAGTTCCGCCAGGAACTATGGCTACACCTTC. Translation: CAWSSARNYGYTF.

The J gene is TRBJ1-4, the V gene TRBV11-2; D possibly corresponds to TRBD1 (5 bases). Germline values: CDR1 SGHAT, CDR2 FQNNGV. This CDR3 has 15 amino acids. The germline V and J ends were trimmed by 4 bases and 8 bases, with 17 bases remaining between them. CDR3 region: CASSSSRGFGEKLFF. The CDR3 DNA is TGTGCCAGCAGCTCGAGCCGGGGGTTTGGCGAAAAACTGTTTTTT.

This sequence joins TRBV27 and TRBJ1-5; 7 positions agree with TRBD1. This CDR3 has 13 amino acids. Germline CDR1 is MNHEY and CDR2 is SMNVEV (reference sequence). Trimming cost V 8 bases and J 2 bases; bases outside gene matches: 3. The DNA of the CDR3 is TGTGCCAGCGGCGGACAGGGCAATCAGCCCCAGCATTTT. It is translated as CASGGQGNQPQHF.

The gene calls are TRBV5-3 and TRBJ1-4; 9 bases line up with TRBD1. TRBV5-3 is treated as an ORF (open reading frame) with a function not yet certain. The CDR3 sequence is 15 residues long. V was clipped by 4 bases and J by 6 bases; unmatched bases: 7. The CDR3 sequence is CARSPITGGDEKLFF. CDR3 coding DNA: TGTGCCAGAAGCCCGATCACAGGGGGCGATGAAAAACTGTTTTTT.

CDR3 amino acids: CAIRGIADNSPLHF. DNA of the CDR3: TGTGCCATCCGGGGGATCGCAGATAATTCACCCCTCCACTTT. The chain uses TRBV10-3 and TRBJ1-6, with D tentatively TRBD1 (5 bases). The ends were cut back, 8 bases at V and 5 bases at J, with 13 bases in the middle. From germline, CDR1 is ENHRY and CDR2 SYGVKD. The CDR3 consists of 14 residues.

This chain uses TRBV20-1 with TRBJ2-2, with TRBD2 matching 7 bases. Per germline, CDR1 DFQATT and CDR2 SNEGSKA (reference sequence). The CDR3 is 14 residues long. The J segment lost 4 bases and the V segment lost 3 bases, leaving 5 bases of the junction unmatched. CDR3 residues: CSASPGGPTGELFF. CDR3 DNA sequence: TGCAGTGCTAGTCCGGGGGGACCCACCGGGGAGCTGTTTTTT.

This clone showed up just once. The V gene is TRBV29-1, the J gene TRBJ2-7; D is perhaps TRBD1 (6 bases). CDR3 length: 12 residues. Trimming removed 7 bases at V and 2 bases at J, with 12 bases between. Germline V gene data show CDR1 as SQVTM and CDR2 as ANQGSEA. The CDR3 spells CSALTGPYEQYF. DNA for the CDR3: TGCAGCGCCCTGACAGGTCCCTACGAGCAGTACTTC.

The chain uses TRBV6-6 and TRBJ1-5; D is perhaps TRBD1 (5 bases). Germline V CDR1 and CDR2: MNHNY, SVGAGI (reference sequence). There are 16 residues in the CDR3. The V end was cut by 5 bases, the J end by 0 bases, with 14 bases between. CDR3 sequence: CASSQGLLASNQPQHF. CDR3 in DNA: TGTGCCAGCAGTCAGGGACTTTTGGCTAGCAATCAGCCCCAGCATTTT.

CDR3 amino acids: CASSIGGQGQETQYF. The CDR3 nucleotides read TGTGCCAGCAGTATAGGAGGACAGGGCCAAGAGACCCAGTACTTC. This chain uses TRBV7-6 with TRBJ2-5, with 8 positions matching TRBD1. The junction had 7 bases not matched to a gene; V was cut back by 6 bases and J by 1 base. The length of the CDR3 is 15 residues. Germline V CDR1 and CDR2: SGHVS, FNYEAQ.